This passage covers 20 T cell receptor beta chains from one sample sequenced in a study of blood T cell repertoires in COVID-19. Sequenced by immunoSEQ multiplex PCR; TCRdb stores in-frame clones only, minus some. The table records 200,000 to 250,000 clones, about 86% of them present only once. Sample: peripheral blood. Receptors originate from a woman aged 50 to 60 with COVID-19, enrolled during active disease.

The V gene is TRBV10-3, the J gene TRBJ2-2; possibly TRBD1 for D (6 bases). CDR1 and CDR2 (germline): ENHRY, SYGVKD. The CDR3 sequence is 16 residues long. Trimming took 0 bases from V and 5 from J, leaving 13 bases between them. CDR3 DNA sequence: TGTGCCATCAGTGAGTCTACCGGGACAAAGACCGGGGAGCTGTTTTTT. Protein product: CAISESTGTKTGELFF.

This sequence joins TRBV19 and TRBJ1-1, with a weak D call TRBD1 (6 bases). The V and J ends lost 1 base and 1 base respectively, with 10 bases between them. Looked up from germline, CDR1 is LNHDA and CDR2 is SQIVND (reference sequence). The CDR3 is 15 residues long. The CDR3 loop is CASSIVGGANTEAFF. Here the CDR3 DNA reads TGTGCCAGTAGTATAGTGGGGGGGGCGAACACTGAAGCTTTCTTT.

V is TRBV5-1 and J is TRBJ2-1; 7 bases fit TRBD1. CDR3 size: 12 residues. The germline gives CDR1 SGHRS, CDR2 YFSETQ. After removal of 4 bases from V and 9 bases from J, the junction contained 4 bases not matched to a gene. The CDR3 region has the DNA TGCGCCAGCAGCCGACAGGGCGGTGAGCAGTTCTTC. It is translated as CASSRQGGEQFF.

V gene TRBV5-6 combines with J gene TRBJ2-2, with D perhaps matching TRBD1 (5 bases). This CDR3 has 14 residues. Germline V gene data show CDR1 as SGHDT and CDR2 as YYEEEE. V gave up 2 bases and J gave up 4 bases, with 9 bases separating them. The CDR3 is CASSFRAGTGELFF. The CDR3 nucleotides are TGTGCCAGCAGCTTCAGGGCTGGCACCGGGGAGCTGTTTTTT. The full variable domain, rest sourced from reference TRBV5-6 and TRBJ2-2, is DAGVTQSPTHLIKTRGQQVTLRCSPKSGHDTVSWYQQALGQGPQFIFQYYEEEERQRGNFPDRFSGHQFPNYSSELNVNALLLGDSALYLCASSFRAGTGELFFGEGSRLTVL.

Only one count was recorded for this clone. The chain uses TRBV5-4 and TRBJ2-3; 11 bases are a match to TRBD1. The V gene end was trimmed by 5 bases and the J gene end by 1 base; junction bases not matched to a gene: 9. This CDR3 region has 17 residues. Germline V gene lookup returns CDR1 SGHNT and CDR2 YYREEE (reference sequence). In nucleotides, the CDR3 is TGTGCCAGCAGTTCTAATCCGGGACAGGGGGGCACAGATACGCAGTATTTT. This sequence encodes CASSSNPGQGGTDTQYF.

This clone has just a few counts. The gene calls are TRBV7-7 and TRBJ2-7; D unclear. The CDR3 has 11 residues. Germline V lookup: CDR1 SSHAT, CDR2 FNYEAQ (reference sequence). The V end was cut by 5 bases, the J end by 5 bases, with 7 bases between. The CDR3, as DNA: TGTGCCAGCAGCCGTCTAGACGAGCAGTACTTC. Translation gives CASSRLDEQYF.

The chain joins TRBV27 to TRBJ1-5; 8 bases agree with TRBD1. This CDR3 comprises 13 residues. V was clipped by 6 bases and J by 9 bases; unmatched bases: 7. Per germline, CDR1 MNHEY and CDR2 SMNVEV (reference sequence). The CDR3 coding sequence is TGTGCCAGCAGAGGCAGGGGGCTGGGGCCCCAGCATTTT. This codes for CASRGRGLGPQHF.

The V call is TRBV9, the J call TRBJ1-6; 9 bases agree with TRBD1. CDR3 size: 18 residues. V was clipped by 4 bases and J by 10 bases; unmatched bases: 18. Germline loops: CDR1 SGDLS, CDR2 YYNGEE. Here the CDR3 reads CASSSPRQGEIRWSPLHF. The CDR3 bases are TGTGCCAGCAGCTCTCCTAGACAGGGGGAAATTCGTTGGTCACCCCTCCACTTT.

The V call is TRBV19, the J call TRBJ1-1, with D perhaps TRBD1 (5 bases). Per the germline V gene, CDR1 is LNHDA and CDR2 is SQIVND (reference sequence). V was pared by 7 bases and J by 0 bases, with 15 bases between. CDR3 length: 15 residues. The CDR3 coding sequence is TGTGCCAGTACCGGGTCAGGGTTCCTGAACACTGAAGCTTTCTTT. Its translation is CASTGSGFLNTEAFF.

The gene calls are TRBV5-1 and TRBJ2-2; 7 nucleotides match TRBD2. Trimming at V came to 4 bases and at J to 7 bases, leaving 4 bases not matched to a gene. CDR3 length equals 13 residues. CDR1 SGHRS and CDR2 YFSETQ come from the germline V gene. CDR3 sequence: CASSPIAGGELFF. In DNA form, the CDR3 reads TGCGCCAGCAGCCCCATAGCGGGCGGGGAGCTGTTTTTT.

This clone was seen more than once but under ten times. The rearrangement links TRBV10-2 to TRBJ1-6; D is unclear. Deletions cut 6 bases from V and 0 bases from J, with 3 bases between. This CDR3 is built from 13 residues. Germline assignment: CDR1 WSHSY and CDR2 SAAADI. The CDR3: CASRSSYNSPLHF. The CDR3 nucleotides read TGCGCCAGCAGGAGCTCCTATAATTCACCCCTCCACTTT.

The chain links TRBV7-2 to TRBJ1-1, with D perhaps TRBD1 (5 bases). Germline loops: CDR1 SGHTA, CDR2 FQGNSA. The CDR3 extends over 17 amino acids. V was trimmed by 1 base and J by 1 base, leaving 16 bases between them. CDR3 sequence reads: CASSLGRASGGNTEAFF. The CDR3 DNA reads TGTGCCAGCAGCTTAGGCCGGGCGTCGGGGGGGAACACTGAAGCTTTCTTT.

The rearrangement joins TRBV30 to TRBJ1-4, with TRBD1 as a possible D gene (5 bases). Trimming removed 4 bases at V and 4 bases at J, with 13 bases between. CDR3 length equals 14 residues. The germline V gene encodes CDR1 GTSNPN and CDR2 SVGIG (reference sequence). In nucleotides, the CDR3 is TGTGCCTGGAATAGGGCGCAGGGTAATGAAAAACTGTTTTTT. This gives the protein CAWNRAQGNEKLFF. The whole variable domain, remainder taken from reference TRBV30 and TRBJ1-4, is SQTIHQWPATLVQPVGSPLSLECTVEGTSNPNLYWYRQAAGRGLQLLFYSVGIGQISSEVPQNLSASRPQDRQFILSSKKLLLSDSGFYLCAWNRAQGNEKLFFGSGTQLSVL.

J is TRBJ2-2 and V is TRBV14, with unresolved D. The germline CDR1 and CDR2 sequences are SGHDN and FVKESK. Trimming took off 3 bases at V and 1 base at J, with 9 bases between the two ends. This CDR3 comprises 15 residues. The chain's CDR3 is CASSHSRQNTGELFF. DNA for the CDR3: TGTGCCAGCAGCCATTCAAGACAGAACACCGGGGAGCTGTTTTTT.

This chain links TRBV19 with TRBJ2-3, with D perhaps TRBD2 (6 bases). Germline lookup yields CDR1 LNHDA and CDR2 SQIVND (reference sequence). Trimming took off 8 bases at V and 3 bases at J, with 15 bases between the two ends. This CDR3 comprises 14 residues. The CDR3 DNA reads as TGTGCCAGTGACAATGGGGGGAGTACAGATACGCAGTATTTT. Its protein product is CASDNGGSTDTQYF.

CDR3 nucleotides: TGTGCCAGCAGGACAGGGGATAGCTCCTACGAGCAGTACGTC. It yields the protein CASRTGDSSYEQYV. The chain links TRBV11-3 to TRBJ2-7; 8 bases map to TRBD1. The length of the CDR3 is 14 residues. Unmatched junction bases numbered 4, after V lost 6 bases and J lost 0 bases. Germline V gene data show CDR1 as SGHNT and CDR2 as YENEEA.

The chain joins TRBV6-1 to TRBJ2-2, with TRBD1 matching 11 bases. The ends lost 4 bases at V and 4 bases at J; junction bases unmatched: 5. Looked up from germline, CDR1 is MNHNS and CDR2 is SASEGT. CDR3 length: 16 amino acids. DNA for the CDR3: TGTGCCAGCAGTGCCACCGGGACAGGGGGCACCGGGGAGCTGTTTTTT. Translation gives CASSATGTGGTGELFF.

The chain uses TRBV9 and TRBJ1-2; the D gene is possibly TRBD1 (5 bases). Trimming cost V 0 bases and J 6 bases, with 12 bases left between them. The CDR3 covers 14 residues. CDR1 SGDLS and CDR2 YYNGEE come from the germline V gene. The CDR3 region has the DNA TGTGCCAGCAGCGTAGGCTGGGGGGGAGATGGCTACACCTTC. It is translated as CASSVGWGGDGYTF.

The J gene is TRBJ2-2, the V gene TRBV19, with 11 bases that match TRBD2. V lost 6 bases, J lost 9 bases, and 6 bases stayed unmatched. This CDR3 is 14 amino acids long. From germline, CDR1 is LNHDA and CDR2 SQIVND (reference sequence). CDR3 sequence (DNA): TGTGCCAGTAGCTTAGCGGGGGGGCCAAGGGAGCTGTTTTTT. It is translated as CASSLAGGPRELFF.

The chain has TRBV5-1 and TRBJ2-3, with TRBD2 identical over 11 bases. The CDR3 runs to 18 residues. Per germline, CDR1 SGHRS and CDR2 YFSETQ. V was pared by 2 bases and J by 2 bases, with 10 bases of the junction left unmatched. The CDR3: CASSFRTGLAGPTDTQYF. The CDR3 coding sequence is TGCGCCAGCAGCTTCCGAACCGGACTAGCGGGCCCCACAGATACGCAGTATTTT. Drawing the rest from reference TRBV5-1 and TRBJ2-3, the complete variable domain is KAGVTQTPRYLIKTRGQQVTLSCSPISGHRSVSWYQQTPGQGLQFLFEYFSETQRNKGNFPGRFSGRQFSNSRSEMNVSTLELGDSALYLCASSFRTGLAGPTDTQYFGPGTRLTVL.